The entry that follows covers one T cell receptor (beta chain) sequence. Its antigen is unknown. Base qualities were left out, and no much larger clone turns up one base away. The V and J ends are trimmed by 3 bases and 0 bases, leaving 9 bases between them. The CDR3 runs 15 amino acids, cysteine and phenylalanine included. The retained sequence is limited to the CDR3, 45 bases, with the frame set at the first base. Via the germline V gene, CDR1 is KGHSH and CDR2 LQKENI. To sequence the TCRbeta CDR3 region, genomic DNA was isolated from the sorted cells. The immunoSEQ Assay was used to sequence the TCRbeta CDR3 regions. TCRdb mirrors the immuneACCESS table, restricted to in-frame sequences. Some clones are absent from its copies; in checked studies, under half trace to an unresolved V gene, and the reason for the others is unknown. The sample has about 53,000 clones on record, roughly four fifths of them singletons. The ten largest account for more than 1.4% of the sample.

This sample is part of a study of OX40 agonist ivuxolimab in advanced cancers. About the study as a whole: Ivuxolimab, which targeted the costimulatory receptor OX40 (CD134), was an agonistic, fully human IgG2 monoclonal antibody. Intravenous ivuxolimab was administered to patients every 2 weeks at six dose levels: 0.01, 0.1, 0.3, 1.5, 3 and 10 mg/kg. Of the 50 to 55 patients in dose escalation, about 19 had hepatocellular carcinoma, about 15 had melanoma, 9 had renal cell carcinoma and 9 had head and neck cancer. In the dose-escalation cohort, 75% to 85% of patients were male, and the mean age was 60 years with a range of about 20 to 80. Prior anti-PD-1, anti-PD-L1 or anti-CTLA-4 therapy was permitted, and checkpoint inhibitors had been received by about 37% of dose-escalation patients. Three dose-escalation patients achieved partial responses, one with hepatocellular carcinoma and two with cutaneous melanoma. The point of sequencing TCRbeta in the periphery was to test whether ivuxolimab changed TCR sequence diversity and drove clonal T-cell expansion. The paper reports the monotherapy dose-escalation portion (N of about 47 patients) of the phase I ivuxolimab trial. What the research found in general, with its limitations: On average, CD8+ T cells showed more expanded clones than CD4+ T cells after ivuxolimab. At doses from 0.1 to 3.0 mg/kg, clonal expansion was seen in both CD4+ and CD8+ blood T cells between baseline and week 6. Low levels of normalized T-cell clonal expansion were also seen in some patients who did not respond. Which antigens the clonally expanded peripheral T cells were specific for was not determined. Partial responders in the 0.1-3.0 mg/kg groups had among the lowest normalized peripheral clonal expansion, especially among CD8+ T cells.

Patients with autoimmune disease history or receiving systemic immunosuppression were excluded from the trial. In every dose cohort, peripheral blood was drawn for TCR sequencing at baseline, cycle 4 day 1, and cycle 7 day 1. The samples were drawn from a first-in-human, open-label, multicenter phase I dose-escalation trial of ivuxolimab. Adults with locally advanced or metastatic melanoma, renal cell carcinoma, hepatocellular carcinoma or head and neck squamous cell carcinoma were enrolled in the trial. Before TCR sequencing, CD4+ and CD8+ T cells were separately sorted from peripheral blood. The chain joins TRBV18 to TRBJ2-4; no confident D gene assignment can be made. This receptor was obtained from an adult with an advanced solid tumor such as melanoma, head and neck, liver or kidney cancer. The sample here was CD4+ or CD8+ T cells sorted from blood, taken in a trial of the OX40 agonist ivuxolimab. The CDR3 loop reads CASSPERTAKNIQYF. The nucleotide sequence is TGTGCCAGCTCACCGGAAAGAACAGCCAAAAACATTCAGTACTTC.